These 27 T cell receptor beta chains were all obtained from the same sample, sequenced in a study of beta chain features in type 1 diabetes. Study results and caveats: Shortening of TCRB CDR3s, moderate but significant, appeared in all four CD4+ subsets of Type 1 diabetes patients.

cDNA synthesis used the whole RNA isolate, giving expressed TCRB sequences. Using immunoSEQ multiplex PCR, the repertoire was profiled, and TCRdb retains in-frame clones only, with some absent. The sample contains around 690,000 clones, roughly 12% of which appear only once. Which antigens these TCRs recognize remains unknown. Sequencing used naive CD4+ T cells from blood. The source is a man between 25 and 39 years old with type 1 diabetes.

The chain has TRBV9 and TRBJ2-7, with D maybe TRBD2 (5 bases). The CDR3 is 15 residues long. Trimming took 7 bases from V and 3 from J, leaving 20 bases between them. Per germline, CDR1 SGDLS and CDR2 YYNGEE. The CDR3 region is CASGEGRESFYEQYF. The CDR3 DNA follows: TGTGCCAGCGGAGAGGGAAGGGAAAGTTTCTACGAGCAGTACTTC. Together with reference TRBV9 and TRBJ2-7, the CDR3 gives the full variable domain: DSGVTQTPKHLITATGQRVTLRCSPRSGDLSVYWYQQSLDQGLQFLIQYYNGEERAKGNILERFSAQQFPDLHSELNLSSLELGDSALYFCASGEGRESFYEQYFGPGTRLTVT.

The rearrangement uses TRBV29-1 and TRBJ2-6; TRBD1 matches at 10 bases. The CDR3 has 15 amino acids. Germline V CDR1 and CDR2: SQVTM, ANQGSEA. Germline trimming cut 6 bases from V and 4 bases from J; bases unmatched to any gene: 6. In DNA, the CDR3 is TGCAGCGTCAGGACAGGGGGAACAGGGGCCAACGTCCTGACTTTC. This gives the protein CSVRTGGTGANVLTF.

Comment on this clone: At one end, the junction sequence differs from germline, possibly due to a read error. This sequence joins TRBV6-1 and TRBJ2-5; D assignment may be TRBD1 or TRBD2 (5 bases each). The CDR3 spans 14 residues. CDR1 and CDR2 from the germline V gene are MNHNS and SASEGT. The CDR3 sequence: CASREGDLTPTQYF. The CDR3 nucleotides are TGTGCCAGCAGAGAAGGGGACCTAACTCCGACCCAGTACTTC.

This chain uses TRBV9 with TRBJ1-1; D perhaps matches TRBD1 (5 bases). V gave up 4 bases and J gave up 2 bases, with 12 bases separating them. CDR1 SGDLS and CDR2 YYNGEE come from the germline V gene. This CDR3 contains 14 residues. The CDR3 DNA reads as TGTGCCAGCAGCTTGACGACAGCCAACACTGAAGCTTTCTTT. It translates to CASSLTTANTEAFF.

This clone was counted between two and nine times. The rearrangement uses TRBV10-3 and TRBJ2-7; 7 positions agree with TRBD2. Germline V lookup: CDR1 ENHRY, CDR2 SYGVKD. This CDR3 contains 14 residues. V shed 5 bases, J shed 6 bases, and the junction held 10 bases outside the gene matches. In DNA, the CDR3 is TGTGCCATCAGTTCCGGGACTACCGGTCGCGAGCAGTACTTC. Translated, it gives CAISSGTTGREQYF.

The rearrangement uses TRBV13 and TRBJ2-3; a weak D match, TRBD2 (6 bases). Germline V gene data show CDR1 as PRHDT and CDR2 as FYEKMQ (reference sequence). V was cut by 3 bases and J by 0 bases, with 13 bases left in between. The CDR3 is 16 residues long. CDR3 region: CASSLGVAGSTDTQYF. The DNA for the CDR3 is TGTGCCAGCAGCTTGGGTGTTGCGGGGAGCACAGATACGCAGTATTTT.

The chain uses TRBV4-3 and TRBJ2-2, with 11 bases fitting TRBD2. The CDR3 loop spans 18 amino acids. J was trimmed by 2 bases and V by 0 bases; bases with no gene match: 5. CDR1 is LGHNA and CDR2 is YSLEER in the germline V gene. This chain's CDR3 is CASSQEHGLAGNTGELFF. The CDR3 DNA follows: TGCGCCAGCAGCCAAGAACATGGACTAGCGGGCAACACCGGGGAGCTGTTTTTT.

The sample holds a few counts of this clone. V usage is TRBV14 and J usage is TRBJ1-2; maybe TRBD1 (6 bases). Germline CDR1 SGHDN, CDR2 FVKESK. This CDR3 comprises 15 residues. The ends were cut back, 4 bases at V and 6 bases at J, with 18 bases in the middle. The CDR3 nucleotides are TGTGCCAGCAGCCGTAGGATGGGGGGCGATCATGGCTACACCTTC. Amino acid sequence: CASSRRMGGDHGYTF.

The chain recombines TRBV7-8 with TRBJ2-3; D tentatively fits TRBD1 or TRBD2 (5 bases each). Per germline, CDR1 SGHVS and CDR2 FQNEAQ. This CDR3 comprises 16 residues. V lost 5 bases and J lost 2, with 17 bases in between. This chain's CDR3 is CASSPGAEQITDTQYF. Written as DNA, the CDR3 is TGTGCCAGCAGCCCCGGGGCCGAACAAATCACAGATACGCAGTATTTT.

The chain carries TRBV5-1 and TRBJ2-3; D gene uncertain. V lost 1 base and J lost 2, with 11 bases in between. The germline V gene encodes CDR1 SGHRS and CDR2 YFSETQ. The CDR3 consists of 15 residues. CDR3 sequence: CASSLLDPDTDTQYF. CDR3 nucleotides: TGCGCCAGCAGCTTGTTGGACCCAGACACAGATACGCAGTATTTT. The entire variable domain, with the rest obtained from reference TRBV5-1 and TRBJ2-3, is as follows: KAGVTQTPRYLIKTRGQQVTLSCSPISGHRSVSWYQQTPGQGLQFLFEYFSETQRNKGNFPGRFSGRQFSNSRSEMNVSTLELGDSALYLCASSLLDPDTDTQYFGPGTRLTVL.

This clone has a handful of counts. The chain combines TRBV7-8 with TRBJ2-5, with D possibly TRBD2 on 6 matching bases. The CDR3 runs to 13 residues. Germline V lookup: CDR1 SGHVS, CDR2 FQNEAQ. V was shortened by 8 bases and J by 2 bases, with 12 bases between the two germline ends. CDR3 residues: CASGAGRQETQYF. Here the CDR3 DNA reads TGTGCCAGCGGGGCGGGGAGACAAGAGACCCAGTACTTC.

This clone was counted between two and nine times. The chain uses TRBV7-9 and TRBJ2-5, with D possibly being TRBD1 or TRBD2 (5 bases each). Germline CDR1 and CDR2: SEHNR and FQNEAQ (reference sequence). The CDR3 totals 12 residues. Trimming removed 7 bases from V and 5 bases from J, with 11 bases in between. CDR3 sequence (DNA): TGTGCCAGCACGAGGGGTGGGGAGACCCAGTACTTC. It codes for CASTRGGETQYF.

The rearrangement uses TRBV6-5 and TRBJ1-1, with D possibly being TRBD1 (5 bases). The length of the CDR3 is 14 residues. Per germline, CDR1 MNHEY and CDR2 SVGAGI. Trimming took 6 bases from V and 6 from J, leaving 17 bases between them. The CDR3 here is CASSQGPNGPEAFF. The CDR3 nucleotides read TGTGCCAGCAGCCAGGGACCTAATGGCCCTGAAGCTTTCTTT.

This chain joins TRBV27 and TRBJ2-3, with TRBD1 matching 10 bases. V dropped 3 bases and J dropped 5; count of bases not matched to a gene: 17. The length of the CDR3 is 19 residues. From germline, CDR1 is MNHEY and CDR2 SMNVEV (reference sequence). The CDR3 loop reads CASSFLGTGVPRYRDTQYF. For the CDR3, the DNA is TGTGCCAGCAGTTTCCTTGGGACAGGGGTCCCGCGATATAGAGATACGCAGTATTTT.

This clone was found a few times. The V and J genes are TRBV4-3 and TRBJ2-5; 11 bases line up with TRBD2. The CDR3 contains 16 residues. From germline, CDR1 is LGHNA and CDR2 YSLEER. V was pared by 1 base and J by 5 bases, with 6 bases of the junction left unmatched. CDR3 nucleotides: TGCGCCAGCAGCCAAGGTGTAGCGGGGGGGCAGGAGACCCAGTACTTC. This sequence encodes CASSQGVAGGQETQYF.

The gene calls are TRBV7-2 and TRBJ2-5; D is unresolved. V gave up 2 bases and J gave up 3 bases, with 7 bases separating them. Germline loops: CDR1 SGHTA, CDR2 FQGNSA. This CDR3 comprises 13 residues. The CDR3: CASSLPQEETQYF. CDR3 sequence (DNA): TGTGCCAGCAGCTTACCTCAGGAAGAGACCCAGTACTTC.

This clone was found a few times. Written as DNA, the CDR3 is TGTGCCAGCAGCGCTCCGGGACAAGACGACTACACCTTC. Translating it yields CASSAPGQDDYTF. The chain is built from TRBV7-3 and TRBJ1-2; possible D gene TRBD1, 6 bases. CDR3 length: 13 residues. V was cut by 5 bases and J by 10 bases, with 17 bases left in between. Germline V CDR1 and CDR2: SGHTA, FQGTGA.

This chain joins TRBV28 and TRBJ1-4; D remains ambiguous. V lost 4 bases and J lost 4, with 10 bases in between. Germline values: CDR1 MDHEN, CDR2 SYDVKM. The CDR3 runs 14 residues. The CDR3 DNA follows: TGTGCCAGCAGTTCCCCGGGGATTAATGAAAAACTGTTTTTT. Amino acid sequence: CASSSPGINEKLFF.

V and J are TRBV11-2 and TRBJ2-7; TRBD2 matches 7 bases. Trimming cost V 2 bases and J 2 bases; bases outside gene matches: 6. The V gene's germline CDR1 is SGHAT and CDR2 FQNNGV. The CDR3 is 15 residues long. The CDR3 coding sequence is TGTGCCAGCAGCTTATACAGCGGGGTGACCTACGAGCAGTACTTC. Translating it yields CASSLYSGVTYEQYF.

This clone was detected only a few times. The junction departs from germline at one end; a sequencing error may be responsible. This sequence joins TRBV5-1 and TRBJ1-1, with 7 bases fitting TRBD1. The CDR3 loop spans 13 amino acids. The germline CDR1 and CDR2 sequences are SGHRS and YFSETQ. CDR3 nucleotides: TGCGCCAGCAGCCCGGAGGGACAGACTGAAGTTTTCTTT. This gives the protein CASSPEGQTEVFF.

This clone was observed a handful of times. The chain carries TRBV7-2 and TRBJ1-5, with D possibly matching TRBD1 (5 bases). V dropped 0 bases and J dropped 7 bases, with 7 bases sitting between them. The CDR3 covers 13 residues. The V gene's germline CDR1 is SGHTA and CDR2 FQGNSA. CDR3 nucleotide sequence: TGTGCCAGCAGCTTAGCCAGGGCACAGCCCCAGCATTTT. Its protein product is CASSLARAQPQHF. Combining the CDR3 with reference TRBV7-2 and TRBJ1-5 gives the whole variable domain GAGVSQSPSNKVTEKGKDVELRCDPISGHTALYWYRQSLGQGLEFLIYFQGNSAPDKSGLPSDRFSAERTGGSVSTLTIQRTQQEDSAVYLCASSLARAQPQHFGDGTRLSIL.

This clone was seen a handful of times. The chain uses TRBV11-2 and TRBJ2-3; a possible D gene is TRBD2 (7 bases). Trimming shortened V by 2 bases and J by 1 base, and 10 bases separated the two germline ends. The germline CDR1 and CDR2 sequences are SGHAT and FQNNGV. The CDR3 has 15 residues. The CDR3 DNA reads TGTGCCAGCAGCTTAAGGGGGGGCCGCACAGATACGCAGTATTTT. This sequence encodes CASSLRGGRTDTQYF.

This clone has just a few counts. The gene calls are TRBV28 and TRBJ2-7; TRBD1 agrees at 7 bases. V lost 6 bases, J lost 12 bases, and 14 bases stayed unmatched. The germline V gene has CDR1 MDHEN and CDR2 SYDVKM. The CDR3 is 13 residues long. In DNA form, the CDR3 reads TGTGCCAGCAGCCCTGCGGATCAGACAGGGTGGTACTTC. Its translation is CASSPADQTGWYF.

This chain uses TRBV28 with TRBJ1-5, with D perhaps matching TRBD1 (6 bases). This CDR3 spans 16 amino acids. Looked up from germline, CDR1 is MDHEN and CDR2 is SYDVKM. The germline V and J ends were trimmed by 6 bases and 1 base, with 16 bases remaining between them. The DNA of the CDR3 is TGTGCCAGCAGATCCCCCGGACAGCCGAGCAATCAGCCCCAGCATTTT. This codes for CASRSPGQPSNQPQHF.

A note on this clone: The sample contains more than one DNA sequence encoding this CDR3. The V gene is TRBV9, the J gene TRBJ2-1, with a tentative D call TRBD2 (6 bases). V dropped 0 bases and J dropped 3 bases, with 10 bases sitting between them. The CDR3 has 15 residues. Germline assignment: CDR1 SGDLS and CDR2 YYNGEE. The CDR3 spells CASSVDSGDYNEQFF. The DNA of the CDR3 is TGTGCCAGCAGCGTAGATAGCGGAGACTACAATGAGCAGTTCTTC.

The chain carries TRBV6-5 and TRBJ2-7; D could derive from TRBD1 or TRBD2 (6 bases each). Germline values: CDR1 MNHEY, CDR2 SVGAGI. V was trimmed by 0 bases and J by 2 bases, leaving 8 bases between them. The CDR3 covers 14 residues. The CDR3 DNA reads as TGTGCCAGCAGTTACTCGGAGGGGGCCTACGAGCAGTACTTC. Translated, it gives CASSYSEGAYEQYF.

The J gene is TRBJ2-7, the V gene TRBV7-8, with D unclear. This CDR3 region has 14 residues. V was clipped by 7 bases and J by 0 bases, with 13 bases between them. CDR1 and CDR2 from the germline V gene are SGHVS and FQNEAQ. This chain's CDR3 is CASTKDVSSYEQYF. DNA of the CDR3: TGTGCCAGCACCAAGGACGTCAGCTCCTACGAGCAGTACTTC.